One and the same sample provided the 28 T cell receptor beta chains below, sequenced in a study of blood T cell repertoires in COVID-19 (dated by TCRdb to 2018 to 2020). The receptor library was made with the immunoSEQ multiplex PCR assay. TCRdb holds this immuneACCESS table with in-frame rearrangements only. Some clones are missing; in checked studies, unresolved V genes explain under half, and the rest has no known cause. Across this sample there are about 190,000 clones, with about 89% seen only once. Approximately 7% of the sample is in the top ten clones. Sequencing input: peripheral blood. The receptor source for this set is a middle-aged man with acute or convalescent COVID-19.

The chain joins TRBV6-8 to TRBJ1-2, with 7 bases lining up with TRBD1. The CDR3 runs to 15 residues. Trimming took 5 bases from V and 2 from J; bases not matched to a gene: 8. Per the germline V gene, CDR1 is MNHGY and CDR2 is SAAAGT. For the CDR3, the DNA is TGTGCCAGCAGTCCACCCGACAGGGTGAACTATGGCTACACCTTC. Amino acids: CASSPPDRVNYGYTF.

This clone has a single count. This chain uses TRBV7-9 with TRBJ1-2; D is perhaps TRBD1 (6 bases). This CDR3 spans 13 amino acids. From germline, CDR1 is SEHNR and CDR2 FQNEAQ (reference sequence). V was pared by 6 bases and J by 4 bases, with 12 bases between. For the CDR3, the DNA is TGTGCCAGCAGACCCCGGGACACCTATGGCTACACCTTC. Protein: CASRPRDTYGYTF.

CDR3 region: CASRETGVGYTF. The CDR3 DNA reads as TGTGCCAGCAGAGAAACAGGGGTCGGCTACACCTTC. The J gene is TRBJ1-2, the V gene TRBV6-1; 7 nucleotides match TRBD1. Germline trimming cut 6 bases from V and 8 bases from J; bases unmatched to any gene: 6. The V gene's germline CDR1 is MNHNS and CDR2 SASEGT. The CDR3 extends over 12 amino acids.

The J gene is TRBJ1-2, the V gene TRBV7-8, with TRBD1 as a possible D gene (5 bases). The germline V gene encodes CDR1 SGHVS and CDR2 FQNEAQ. The CDR3 totals 15 residues. The V gene lost 1 base and the J gene lost 2 bases, with 11 bases spanning the gap. The chain's CDR3 is CASSLGVTGNYGYTF. The CDR3 nucleotides are TGTGCCAGCAGCTTAGGGGTTACAGGAAACTATGGCTACACCTTC.

The chain is built from TRBV6-6 and TRBJ2-5; TRBD1 agrees at 9 bases. V lost 5 bases to trimming and J lost 5 bases; unmatched junction nucleotides: 18. Germline CDR1 MNHNY, CDR2 SVGAGI (reference sequence). The CDR3 is made up of 18 amino acids. Here the CDR3 reads CASSPQPGQGPGLETQYF. DNA of the CDR3: TGTGCCAGCAGTCCCCAACCGGGACAGGGACCGGGACTCGAGACCCAGTACTTC.

In its sample, this clone was seen a few times. The chain couples TRBV5-8 to TRBJ1-5, with 7 bases matching TRBD1. CDR1 and CDR2 from the germline V gene are SGHTS and YDEGEE. The trim removed 4 bases at V and 1 base at J, leaving 5 bases unmatched. The CDR3 covers 15 residues. CDR3 in amino acids: CASSNDRVSNQPQHF. The DNA of the CDR3 is TGTGCCAGCAGCAACGACAGGGTGAGCAATCAGCCCCAGCATTTT.

The J gene is TRBJ2-1, the V gene TRBV10-2; 9 nucleotides align to TRBD2. V gave up 6 bases and J gave up 1 base; unmatched junction bases: 10. CDR1 WSHSY and CDR2 SAAADI come from the germline V gene. The CDR3 sequence is 17 residues long. CDR3 coding DNA: TGCGCCAGCAGGCCGACCGGGACTAGCAGGTCCTACAATGAGCAGTTCTTC. Protein product: CASRPTGTSRSYNEQFF.

The chain combines TRBV7-2 with TRBJ2-7, with 10 bases identical to TRBD2. With V trimmed by 1 base and J by 0 bases, 6 bases remained unmatched. The CDR3 runs to 17 residues. Germline V CDR1 and CDR2: SGHTA, FQGNSA. The DNA for the CDR3 is TGTGCCAGCAGCTTAGGGGCATCTAGCGGGGGCTCCTACGAGCAGTACTTC. This gives the protein CASSLGASSGGSYEQYF.

The CDR3 bases are TGTGCCAGCAGCCACGGGGATGAAAAACTGTTTTTT. It codes for CASSHGDEKLFF. V usage is TRBV6-5 and J usage is TRBJ1-4; D ambiguous. From germline, CDR1 is MNHEY and CDR2 SVGAGI. Trimming left V 6 bases short and J 6 bases short, with 8 bases between. CDR3 length equals 12 residues.

V gene TRBV30 combines with J gene TRBJ1-4; TRBD1 matches 8 bases. Losses at the gene ends were 1 base for V and 8 bases for J; bases not matched to a gene: 9. The CDR3 covers 15 residues. Germline V gene lookup returns CDR1 GTSNPN and CDR2 SVGIG (reference sequence). The CDR3 spells CAWSGFRTGFEKLFF. In nucleotides, the CDR3 is TGTGCCTGGAGTGGGTTTAGGACAGGGTTCGAAAAACTGTTTTTT. The complete variable domain, with remaining parts taken from reference TRBV30 and TRBJ1-4, reads SQTIHQWPATLVQPVGSPLSLECTVEGTSNPNLYWYRQAAGRGLQLLFYSVGIGQISSEVPQNLSASRPQDRQFILSSKKLLLSDSGFYLCAWSGFRTGFEKLFFGSGTQLSVL.

The chain recombines TRBV6-5 with TRBJ1-2; no clear D. Trimming left V 0 bases short and J 2 bases short, with 10 bases between. CDR1 and CDR2 (germline): MNHEY, SVGAGI. The CDR3 consists of 15 residues. The CDR3 protein is CASSYSRAANYGYTF. The CDR3, as DNA: TGTGCCAGCAGTTACTCGAGGGCGGCGAACTATGGCTACACCTTC.

The rearrangement joins TRBV4-2 to TRBJ1-1; 9 nucleotides agree with TRBD1. Germline V gene lookup returns CDR1 LGHNA and CDR2 YNFKEQ. The CDR3 has 15 residues. V shed 4 bases and J 2 bases; nucleotides not matched to a gene: 5. For the CDR3, the DNA is TGTGCCAGCAGCCTCGGGGACAGGGTCAACACTGAAGCTTTCTTT. Its translation is CASSLGDRVNTEAFF.

The genes are TRBV7-2 and TRBJ2-1; 8 bases fit TRBD2. Germline V gene lookup returns CDR1 SGHTA and CDR2 FQGNSA. The CDR3 spans 17 residues. Trimming at V came to 6 bases and at J to 0 bases, leaving 10 bases not matched to a gene. The CDR3 here is CASSPFAGGASYNEQFF. DNA of the CDR3: TGTGCCAGCAGTCCCTTCGCGGGGGGTGCCTCCTACAATGAGCAGTTCTTC.

The chain is built from TRBV19 and TRBJ1-2; 8 positions match TRBD1. Germline V gene lookup returns CDR1 LNHDA and CDR2 SQIVND (reference sequence). V dropped 0 bases and J dropped 10; count of bases not matched to a gene: 7. The CDR3 is 14 residues long. In nucleotides, the CDR3 is TGTGCCAGTAGTATAGACTGGACAGGGCCGGACTACACCTTC. Its translation is CASSIDWTGPDYTF.

The gene calls are TRBV6-5 and TRBJ1-1; no firm D call. Per the germline V gene, CDR1 is MNHEY and CDR2 is SVGAGI. The CDR3 extends over 15 amino acids. The germline V and J ends were trimmed by 4 bases and 5 bases, with 17 bases remaining between them. CDR3 sequence reads: CASSSLAPGSTEAFF. Here the CDR3 DNA reads TGTGCCAGCAGTTCACTCGCCCCGGGGTCTACTGAAGCTTTCTTT.

The genes are TRBV5-4 and TRBJ1-6, with D unresolved. The CDR3 length is 15 residues. CDR1 is SGHNT, CDR2 YYREEE, per germline (reference sequence). Trimming shortened V by 0 bases and J by 7 bases, and 11 bases separated the two germline ends. This chain's CDR3 is CASSLAGRINSPLHF. In nucleotides, the CDR3 is TGTGCCAGCAGCTTGGCAGGCAGGATAAATTCACCCCTCCACTTT.

The chain carries TRBV12-5 and TRBJ2-7, with D uncertain. Germline CDR1 LGHNT, CDR2 FRNRAP. Trimming cost V 1 base and J 4 bases, with 8 bases left between them. There are 13 residues in the CDR3. CDR3 loop: CASGLGAPYEQYF. The CDR3 DNA sequence: TGTGCTAGTGGTTTGGGAGCCCCTTACGAGCAGTACTTC. Combining the CDR3 with reference TRBV12-5 and TRBJ2-7 gives the whole variable domain DARVTQTPRHKVTEMGQEVTMRCQPILGHNTVFWYRQTMMQGLELLAYFRNRAPLDDSGMPKDRFSAEMPDATLATLKIQPSEPRDSAVYFCASGLGAPYEQYFGPGTRLTVT.

The chain recombines TRBV6-1 with TRBJ1-5; D possibly corresponds to TRBD1 (5 bases). The CDR3 is made up of 15 amino acids. Trimming shortened V by 2 bases and J by 7 bases, and 15 bases separated the two germline ends. CDR1 and CDR2 (germline): MNHNS, SASEGT. This CDR3 is CASSELTGVNQPQHF. For the CDR3, the DNA is TGTGCCAGCAGTGAACTTACAGGCGTAAACCAGCCCCAGCATTTT.

V is TRBV19 and J is TRBJ1-2; D remains ambiguous. The CDR3 length is 13 residues. The V gene's germline CDR1 is LNHDA and CDR2 SQIVND (reference sequence). The germline V and J ends were trimmed by 1 base and 4 bases, with 7 bases remaining between them. CDR3 region: CASSIGAGYGYTF. DNA of the CDR3: TGTGCCAGTAGTATAGGTGCAGGCTATGGCTACACCTTC.

This chain links TRBV18 with TRBJ2-7; TRBD1 might be the D (5 bases). Trimming cost V 2 bases and J 0 bases, with 11 bases left between them. The CDR3 runs 15 residues. CDR1 is KGHSH, CDR2 LQKENI, per germline. The CDR3 DNA is TGTGCCAGCTCACCAGGTACAGGAAACTCCTACGAGCAGTACTTC. Its translation: CASSPGTGNSYEQYF.

The chain is built from TRBV27 and TRBJ2-7; a possible D gene is TRBD2 (7 bases). The V end lost 4 bases, the J end lost 7 bases, and 17 bases lay between the germline ends. CDR1 and CDR2 (germline): MNHEY, SMNVEV (reference sequence). This CDR3 region has 14 residues. CDR3 residues: CASSSIGGQSEQYF. CDR3 bases: TGTGCCAGCAGTTCAATCGGGGGGCAGAGTGAGCAGTACTTC.

The chain joins TRBV4-2 to TRBJ1-1; 8 nucleotides agree with TRBD1. The CDR3 covers 14 residues. J was trimmed by 7 bases and V by 1 base; bases with no gene match: 5. Germline CDR1 is LGHNA and CDR2 is YNFKEQ. CDR3 loop: CASSQGTGLGEAFF. Written as DNA, the CDR3 is TGTGCCAGCAGCCAAGGGACAGGGCTGGGTGAAGCTTTCTTT.

The chain recombines TRBV20-1 with TRBJ2-5; TRBD2 matches at 11 bases. Germline trimming cut 4 bases from V and 0 bases from J; bases unmatched to any gene: 4. CDR1 and CDR2 from the germline V gene are DFQATT and SNEGSKA (reference sequence). The CDR3 loop spans 15 amino acids. The DNA for the CDR3 is TGCAGTGCTAATGAACTAGCGGGGGACCAAGAGACCCAGTACTTC. As protein: CSANELAGDQETQYF.

The V and J genes are TRBV25-1 and TRBJ1-2, with 7 bases lining up with TRBD1. The CDR3 sequence is 16 residues long. V shed 3 bases and J 0 bases; nucleotides not matched to a gene: 7. The germline gives CDR1 MGHDK, CDR2 SYGVNS. This CDR3 is CASSEMGGQTNYGYTF. CDR3 nucleotide sequence: TGTGCCAGCAGTGAGATGGGGGGACAGACTAACTATGGCTACACCTTC.

The rearrangement joins TRBV5-1 to TRBJ2-3; TRBD2 matches at 10 bases. With V trimmed by 2 bases and J by 2 bases, 8 bases remained unmatched. The CDR3 loop spans 17 amino acids. Germline CDR1 is SGHRS and CDR2 is YFSETQ. The CDR3 loop is CASSFGSSGGNTDTQYF. DNA for the CDR3: TGCGCCAGCAGCTTCGGGTCTAGCGGGGGTAACACAGATACGCAGTATTTT.

This sequence joins TRBV18 and TRBJ1-1; TRBD1 agrees at 7 bases. In germline, CDR1 is KGHSH, CDR2 LQKENI. The length of the CDR3 is 13 residues. The ends lost 5 bases at V and 7 bases at J; junction bases unmatched: 7. For the CDR3, the DNA is TGTGCCAGCTCATCGGACAGGCTCAGTGAAGCTTTCTTT. As protein: CASSSDRLSEAFF.

The chain has TRBV29-1 and TRBJ1-3; 8 bases are shared with TRBD1. This CDR3 comprises 14 residues. Looked up from germline, CDR1 is SQVTM and CDR2 is ANQGSEA. Losses at the gene ends were 5 bases for V and 0 bases for J; bases not matched to a gene: 3. The DNA for the CDR3 is TGCAGCGTTAAGCAGGGGGCCTCTGGAAACACCATATATTTT. Translated: CSVKQGASGNTIYF.

The chain recombines TRBV7-3 with TRBJ2-7; D may be TRBD2 (6 bases). Germline lookup yields CDR1 SGHTA and CDR2 FQGTGA. The CDR3 runs to 13 residues. Deletions cut 5 bases from V and 5 bases from J, with 13 bases between. This chain's CDR3 is CASSPAGIDEQYF. DNA for the CDR3: TGTGCCAGCAGCCCGGCGGGAATAGACGAGCAGTACTTC. The whole variable domain, remainder taken from reference TRBV7-3 and TRBJ2-7, is GAGVSQTPSNKVTEKGKYVELRCDPISGHTALYWYRQSLGQGPEFLIYFQGTGAADDSGLPNDRFFAVRPEGSVSTLKIQRTERGDSAVYLCASSPAGIDEQYFGPGTRLTVT.